Shown below are 16 T cell receptor beta chains from a single sample sequenced in a study of shared clonotypes between healthy human individuals. The table came from immunoSEQ multiplex PCR; TCRdb's copy has only in-frame clones and leaves some out. The table lists about 1.4 million clones, about 96% of them singletons. The specimen was naive CD4+ T cells sorted from blood. The sample's subset: CD45RA+ positively selected. Receptors were obtained from a young man in good health.

V is TRBV7-2 and J is TRBJ2-1; TRBD2 matches 10 bases. The CDR3 runs 16 residues. Germline V lookup: CDR1 SGHTA, CDR2 FQGNSA. V shed 0 bases, J shed 7 bases, and the junction held 6 bases outside the gene matches. In DNA form, the CDR3 reads TGTGCCAGCAGCTTAGCCCGGACTAGCGGAGGTAATGAGCAGTTCTTC. Its translation is CASSLARTSGGNEQFF.

The chain is built from TRBV7-2 and TRBJ2-3; a possible D gene is TRBD2 (5 bases). The CDR3 length is 13 residues. V was shortened by 3 bases and J by 4 bases, with 8 bases between the two germline ends. The V gene's germline CDR1 is SGHTA and CDR2 FQGNSA. The CDR3 DNA follows: TGTGCCAGCAGCTTTCGAGGGCCAGATACGCAGTATTTT. Translated: CASSFRGPDTQYF.

This chain joins TRBV5-1 and TRBJ1-5, with TRBD1 matching over 12 bases. CDR1 and CDR2 from the germline V gene are SGHRS and YFSETQ. The CDR3 loop spans 14 amino acids. Trimming removed 2 bases from V and 7 bases from J; junction bases left unmatched: 1. Here the CDR3 reads CASSFGTGGQPQHF. The CDR3, as DNA: TGCGCCAGCAGCTTTGGGACAGGGGGCCAGCCCCAGCATTTT.

The chain recombines TRBV2 with TRBJ2-7; D is unresolved. Trimming removed 5 bases from V and 1 base from J, with 9 bases in between. Germline CDR1 is SNHLY and CDR2 is FYNNEI. There are 13 residues in the CDR3. The CDR3 is CASSPRWSYEQYF. The CDR3, as DNA: TGTGCCAGCAGTCCTCGGTGGTCCTACGAGCAGTACTTC.

This clone has just a few counts. This sequence joins TRBV7-9 and TRBJ1-3; D not certain. CDR3 length equals 17 residues. Per the germline V gene, CDR1 is SEHNR and CDR2 is FQNEAQ (reference sequence). The V and J ends lost 6 bases and 0 bases respectively, with 18 bases between them. DNA for the CDR3: TGTGCCAGCAGTAATGTTCGAGGGAAAGGCTCTGGAAACACCATATATTTT. It specifies CASSNVRGKGSGNTIYF.

In its sample, this clone was seen once. The chain is built from TRBV30 and TRBJ1-5; D is unclear. The CDR3 has 14 residues. Germline CDR1 GTSNPN, CDR2 SVGIG (reference sequence). The V and J ends lost 0 bases and 1 base respectively, with 7 bases between them. The CDR3 loop reads CAWSVRGSNQPQHF. The DNA of the CDR3 is TGTGCCTGGAGTGTACGGGGAAGCAATCAGCCCCAGCATTTT.

V and J are TRBV11-2 and TRBJ1-2, with D maybe TRBD1 (6 bases). This CDR3 comprises 16 residues. In germline, CDR1 is SGHAT, CDR2 FQNNGV. V lost 7 bases, J lost 8 bases, and 26 bases lay in between. Here the CDR3 reads CASTLNNGGASFGYTF. For the CDR3, the DNA is TGTGCCAGCACCCTCAACAATGGGGGGGCATCCTTCGGCTACACCTTC.

The CDR3 loop reads CASIPLGRGPQSYEQYF. CDR3 bases: TGTGCCAGCATCCCGTTGGGCAGGGGGCCCCAGTCCTACGAGCAGTACTTC. The genes are TRBV28 and TRBJ2-7; 8 bases line up with TRBD1. Germline V gene data show CDR1 as MDHEN and CDR2 as SYDVKM. The CDR3 loop spans 17 amino acids. Germline trimming cut 7 bases from V and 1 base from J; bases unmatched to any gene: 15. Complete variable domain (other parts from reference TRBV28 and TRBJ2-7): DVKVTQSSRYLVKRTGEKVFLECVQDMDHENMFWYRQDPGLGLRLIYFSYDVKMKEKGDIPEGYSVSREKKERFSLILESASTNQTSMYLCASIPLGRGPQSYEQYFGPGTRLTVT.

This chain connects TRBV10-3 to TRBJ2-2; D is uncertain. The CDR3 extends over 13 amino acids. CDR1 and CDR2 (germline): ENHRY, SYGVKD. V dropped 7 bases and J dropped 3 bases, with 9 bases sitting between them. The CDR3 sequence: CAIMSVDTGELFF. CDR3 bases: TGTGCCATCATGAGCGTGGACACCGGGGAGCTGTTTTTT.

The chain joins TRBV28 to TRBJ1-2; TRBD1 is a possible D gene (6 bases). Germline V gene lookup returns CDR1 MDHEN and CDR2 SYDVKM. The CDR3 is 10 residues long. The CDR3 DNA sequence: TGTGCTACAGGGCACTATGGCTACACCTTC. This translates into CATGHYGYTF.

CDR3 in DNA: TGTGCCAGCAGCTTAGGGGGACTAGCGGCATACGAGCAGTACTTC. As protein: CASSLGGLAAYEQYF. The chain is built from TRBV7-2 and TRBJ2-7; 11 nucleotides line up with TRBD2. CDR3 length: 15 residues. V shed 1 base and J 4 bases; nucleotides not matched to a gene: 3. Per the germline V gene, CDR1 is SGHTA and CDR2 is FQGNSA.

This clone was recorded only once. Written as DNA, the CDR3 is TGTGCCAGCAGCTTACCAAGGGGAGCCCTTTACAATGAGCAGTTCTTC. It encodes CASSLPRGALYNEQFF. The rearrangement joins TRBV7-9 to TRBJ2-1, with D perhaps matching TRBD1 or TRBD2 (5 bases each). The CDR3 is made up of 16 amino acids. Per the germline V gene, CDR1 is SEHNR and CDR2 is FQNEAQ (reference sequence). Trimming cost V 2 bases and J 4 bases, with 15 bases left between them.

The chain recombines TRBV19 with TRBJ2-7, with D perhaps matching TRBD1 (5 bases). The CDR3 totals 15 residues. Per the germline V gene, CDR1 is LNHDA and CDR2 is SQIVND (reference sequence). Trimming removed 7 bases at V and 5 bases at J, with 21 bases between. The CDR3 bases are TGTGCCAGTAAAGGTCTTACTGACAGCTTGCACGAGCAGTACTTC. As protein: CASKGLTDSLHEQYF. Drawing the rest from reference TRBV19 and TRBJ2-7, the complete variable domain is DGGITQSPKYLFRKEGQNVTLSCEQNLNHDAMYWYRQDPGQGLRLIYYSQIVNDFQKGDIAEGYSVSREKKESFPLTVTSAQKNPTAFYLCASKGLTDSLHEQYFGPGTRLTVT.

The CDR3 DNA reads as TGCGCCAGCAGCTTGGCCGGAGGCTTGGACACTGAAGCTTTCTTT. This codes for CASSLAGGLDTEAFF. The chain joins TRBV5-1 to TRBJ1-1; D is ambiguous. The CDR3 spans 15 residues. Germline assignment: CDR1 SGHRS and CDR2 YFSETQ. The ends were cut back, 0 bases at V and 3 bases at J, with 12 bases in the middle.

The CDR3 loop is CASSPNRDSYEQYF. The CDR3, as DNA: TGTGCCAGCAGCCCGAACAGGGACTCCTACGAGCAGTACTTC. This chain links TRBV7-2 with TRBJ2-7, with TRBD1 as a possible D gene (6 bases). The CDR3 length is 14 residues. The V end lost 5 bases, the J end lost 0 bases, and 11 bases lay between the germline ends. CDR1 is SGHTA and CDR2 is FQGNSA in the germline V gene.

The J gene is TRBJ2-4, the V gene TRBV10-3; TRBD2 agrees at 10 bases. This CDR3 is built from 19 residues. Germline V gene data show CDR1 as ENHRY and CDR2 as SYGVKD. V shed 9 bases, J shed 0 bases, and the junction held 17 bases outside the gene matches. CDR3 residues: CAISEIAGGLSLAKNIQYF. The CDR3, as DNA: TGTGCCATTTCTGAAATAGCGGGAGGCTTGTCACTAGCCAAAAACATTCAGTACTTC.